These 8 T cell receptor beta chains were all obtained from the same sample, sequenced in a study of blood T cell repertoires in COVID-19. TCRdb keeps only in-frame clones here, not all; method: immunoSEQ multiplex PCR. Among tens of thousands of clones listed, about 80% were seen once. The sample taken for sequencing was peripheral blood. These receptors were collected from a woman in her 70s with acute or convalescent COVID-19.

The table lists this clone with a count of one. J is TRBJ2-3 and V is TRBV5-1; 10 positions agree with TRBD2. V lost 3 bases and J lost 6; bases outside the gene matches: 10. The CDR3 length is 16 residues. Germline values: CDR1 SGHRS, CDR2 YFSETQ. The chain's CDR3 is CASSSAGSGGADTQYF. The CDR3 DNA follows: TGCGCCAGCAGCTCCGCTGGCAGCGGGGGGGCGGATACGCAGTATTTT.

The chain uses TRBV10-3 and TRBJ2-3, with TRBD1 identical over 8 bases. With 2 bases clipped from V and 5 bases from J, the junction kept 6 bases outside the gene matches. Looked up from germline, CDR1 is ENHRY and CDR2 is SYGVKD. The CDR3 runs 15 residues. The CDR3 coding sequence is TGTGCCATCAGTGAGACAGACAGGGGTGGAGATACGCAGTATTTT. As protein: CAISETDRGGDTQYF.

The CDR3 is CASSEQGGNTIYF. CDR3 coding DNA: TGTGCCAGCAGTGAACAGGGCGGAAACACCATATATTTT. The chain uses TRBV6-1 and TRBJ1-3, with D maybe TRBD1 (5 bases). V lost 2 bases and J lost 4, with 6 bases in between. The germline CDR1 and CDR2 sequences are MNHNS and SASEGT. The CDR3 totals 13 residues.

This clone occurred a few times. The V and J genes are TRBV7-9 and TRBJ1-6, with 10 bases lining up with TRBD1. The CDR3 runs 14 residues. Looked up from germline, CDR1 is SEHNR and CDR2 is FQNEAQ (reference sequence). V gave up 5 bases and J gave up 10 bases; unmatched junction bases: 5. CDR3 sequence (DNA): TGTGCCAGCAGCCTGACAGGGGGCGGCTCACCCCTCCACTTT. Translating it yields CASSLTGGGSPLHF.

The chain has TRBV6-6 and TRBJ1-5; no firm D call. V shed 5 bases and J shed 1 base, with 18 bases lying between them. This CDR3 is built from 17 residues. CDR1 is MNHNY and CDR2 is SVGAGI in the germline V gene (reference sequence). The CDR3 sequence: CASSPTRFTWSNQPQHF. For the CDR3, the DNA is TGTGCCAGCAGTCCTACCCGATTTACCTGGAGCAATCAGCCCCAGCATTTT.

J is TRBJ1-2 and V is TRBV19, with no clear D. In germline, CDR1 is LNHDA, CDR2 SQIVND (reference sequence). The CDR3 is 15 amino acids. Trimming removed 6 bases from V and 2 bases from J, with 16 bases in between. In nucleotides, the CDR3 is TGTGCCAGTAGCCTCCAGTGGTCTTCGAACTATGGCTACACCTTC. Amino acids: CASSLQWSSNYGYTF.

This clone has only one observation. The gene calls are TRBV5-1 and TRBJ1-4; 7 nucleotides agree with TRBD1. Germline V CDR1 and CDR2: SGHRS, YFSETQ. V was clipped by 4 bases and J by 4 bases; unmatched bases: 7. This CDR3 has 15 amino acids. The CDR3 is CASSLRTGSNEKLFF. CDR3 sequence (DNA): TGCGCCAGCAGCCTAAGGACAGGAAGTAATGAAAAACTGTTTTTT.

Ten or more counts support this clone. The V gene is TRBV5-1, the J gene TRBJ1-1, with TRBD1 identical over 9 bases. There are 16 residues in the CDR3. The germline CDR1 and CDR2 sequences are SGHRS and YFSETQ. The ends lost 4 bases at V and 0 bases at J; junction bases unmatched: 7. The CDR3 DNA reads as TGCGCCAGCAGCCCAGGGACAGGGCCAATGAACACTGAAGCTTTCTTT. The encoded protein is CASSPGTGPMNTEAFF.